The present T cell receptor beta chain was sequenced within a study of regulatory T cells in long-lasting Graves disease. Study findings and constraints: Shared public clonotypes totalled fewer than 3,000 in persistent patients, compared with roughly 970 in new patients.

Deletions cut 0 bases from V and 1 base from J, with 15 bases between. Germline values: CDR1 MNHEY, CDR2 SMNVEV (reference sequence). CDR3 length equals 17 residues. Combining iRepertoire HTBI primers with Arm-PCR of CDR3 regions, the authors built TCR beta libraries. TCRdb re-analysed the multiplex PCR reads in MiXCR, keeping a single row per CDR3 protein. The table shows about 400,000 distinct CDR3 sequences, with 16% occurring only once. This clonotype occurred many times. Its antigen is currently unknown. Specified time point: newly diagnosed GD, antithyroid drugs for less than 3 months. Extracted RNA from PBMCs served as the source of the TCR library. Another study also made use of these data, one on T cells in Graves' hyperthyroidism and ophthalmopathy.

This receptor was taken from a woman in her late teens or twenties with Graves disease. Sample: peripheral blood mononuclear cells (PBMCs), taken at new diagnosis, from a patient treated with antithyroid drugs. V usage is TRBV27 and J usage is TRBJ1-1, with no clear D. The CDR3 coding sequence is TGTGCCAGCAGTTTATCAATTGAAGGCGCCAGGAACACTGAAGCTTTCTTT. This encodes CASSLSIEGARNTEAFF.